The 5 T cell receptor beta chains below were found in one sample sequenced in a study of CD8+ T cells in alopecia areata. RNA, once extracted, was reverse transcribed into cDNA for use as the sequencing template. The protocol was immunoSEQ multiplex PCR, while the TCRdb copy is restricted to in-frame clones and leaves out a portion. The table records about 260,000 clones, approximately 60% of them present only once. The treatment denotes: oral pan-JAK inhibitor, 5-10 mg twice daily. The input for sequencing was CD4+ T cells sorted from blood, taken around week 54, from a patient treated with tofacitinib. These receptors all stem from a human donor with alopecia areata.

The V call is TRBV18, the J call TRBJ1-1; D is possibly TRBD1 (5 bases). Germline V gives CDR1 KGHSH, CDR2 LQKENI. CDR3 length: 16 amino acids. V was pared by 0 bases and J by 6 bases, with 17 bases between. The CDR3 sequence: CASSPPRQGAFAEAFF. CDR3 DNA sequence: TGTGCCAGCTCACCACCAAGGCAGGGCGCCTTCGCTGAAGCTTTCTTT.

The chain has TRBV14 and TRBJ2-4, with D perhaps given as TRBD1 or TRBD2 (5 bases each). V was pared by 2 bases and J by 4 bases, with 12 bases between. From germline, CDR1 is SGHDN and CDR2 FVKESK. This CDR3 contains 15 residues. The CDR3 reads CASSQPQGEKNIQYF. CDR3 DNA sequence: TGTGCCAGCAGCCAACCCCAGGGAGAGAAAAACATTCAGTACTTC.

This chain uses TRBV4-1 with TRBJ2-7; D possibly corresponds to TRBD1 (6 bases). This CDR3 spans 14 amino acids. Germline CDR1 and CDR2: MGHRA and YSYEKL. V lost 6 bases and J lost 6, with 18 bases in between. This chain's CDR3 is CASSQINRVGEQYF. The CDR3 DNA reads as TGCGCCAGCAGTCAGATTAACAGGGTAGGCGAGCAGTACTTC.

The rearrangement uses TRBV6-6 and TRBJ2-7; 7 bases align to TRBD1. V lost 8 bases and J lost 3; bases outside the gene matches: 10. Per the germline V gene, CDR1 is MNHNY and CDR2 is SVGAGI (reference sequence). The CDR3 consists of 14 residues. The CDR3 coding sequence is TGTGCCAGCTATTCTACAGGGGATGTCTACGAGCAGTACTTC. This codes for CASYSTGDVYEQYF.

V gene TRBV7-9 combines with J gene TRBJ2-3; TRBD2 matches 11 bases. The CDR3 runs to 16 residues. V shed 4 bases and J 4 bases; nucleotides not matched to a gene: 7. Germline CDR1 SEHNR, CDR2 FQNEAQ (reference sequence). CDR3 bases: TGTGCCAGCAGCTACCGCCTAGCGGGGGGCGCAGATACGCAGTATTTT. Its translation is CASSYRLAGGADTQYF.